The 15 T cell receptor beta chains listed next were all sequenced from one sample in a study of blood T cell repertoires in COVID-19. Sequenced by immunoSEQ multiplex PCR; TCRdb stores in-frame clones only, minus some. The top ten hold around 5% of the sample, which has about 200,000 clones, 75% to 90% seen once. Sequenced input: peripheral blood. All receptors come from a human donor in a cohort sampled during active COVID-19.

This clone appeared once. The rearrangement joins TRBV27 to TRBJ2-7; 8 bases align to TRBD2. Germline V gene data show CDR1 as MNHEY and CDR2 as SMNVEV (reference sequence). The J segment lost 9 bases and the V segment lost 4 bases, leaving 8 bases of the junction unmatched. This CDR3 is built from 13 residues. The CDR3 DNA is TGTGCCAGCAGTTCCCGGGAGGGGCGAGTGCAGTACTTC. Amino acid sequence: CASSSREGRVQYF.

This clone was recorded a few times. The genes are TRBV18 and TRBJ2-7; the match to TRBD1 covers 7 bases. Germline V CDR1 and CDR2: KGHSH, LQKENI. Unmatched junction bases numbered 7, after V lost 4 bases and J lost 4 bases. This CDR3 is 14 amino acids long. As DNA, the CDR3 is TGTGCCAGCTCACGGTTGAGACAGGGATACGAGCAGTACTTC. It is translated as CASSRLRQGYEQYF.

The chain recombines TRBV7-9 with TRBJ1-3, with D maybe TRBD1 (5 bases). The germline V gene has CDR1 SEHNR and CDR2 FQNEAQ (reference sequence). The V and J ends lost 5 bases and 0 bases respectively, with 14 bases between them. The CDR3 is 16 residues long. The CDR3: CASSLQAGLSGNTIYF. The CDR3 region has the DNA TGTGCCAGCAGCCTCCAAGCGGGGCTCTCTGGAAACACCATATATTTT.

V usage is TRBV19 and J usage is TRBJ1-1; D might be TRBD1 (6 bases). Germline CDR1 LNHDA, CDR2 SQIVND (reference sequence). Trimming stripped 9 bases from V and 3 bases from J, with 11 bases between. The CDR3 loop spans 12 amino acids. Here the CDR3 reads CASYNRDTEAFF. CDR3 sequence (DNA): TGTGCCAGCTACAACAGGGACACTGAAGCTTTCTTT.

This clone was observed a few times. The chain is built from TRBV28 and TRBJ1-5; the D gene is possibly TRBD1 (5 bases). The CDR3 is 15 amino acids. The germline CDR1 and CDR2 sequences are MDHEN and SYDVKM. The ends were cut back, 7 bases at V and 5 bases at J, with 18 bases in the middle. CDR3 coding DNA: TGTGCCAGCACCCTCGGGGGTTACCGGCATCAGCCCCAGCATTTT. This sequence encodes CASTLGGYRHQPQHF.

The gene calls are TRBV9 and TRBJ1-2, with a possible D match to TRBD1 (5 bases). From germline, CDR1 is SGDLS and CDR2 YYNGEE. Between the trimmed V and J ends, which lost 5 bases and 2 bases, there was a span of 10 bases. The CDR3 runs to 13 residues. CDR3 nucleotides: TGTGCCAGCAGTGGGGGAGGGAACTATGGCTACACCTTC. It is translated as CASSGGGNYGYTF.

This chain connects TRBV27 to TRBJ1-1, with TRBD1 matching 9 bases. V shed 6 bases, J shed 10 bases, and the junction held 6 bases outside the gene matches. Germline-derived CDR1 and CDR2 are MNHEY and SMNVEV (reference sequence). This CDR3 has 12 residues. CDR3 loop: CASSRTGEGAFF. The CDR3, as DNA: TGTGCCAGCAGCAGGACAGGGGAGGGAGCTTTCTTT.

This clone has a count of ten or more. This sequence joins TRBV11-2 and TRBJ2-2, with 13 bases lining up with TRBD2. Per germline, CDR1 SGHAT and CDR2 FQNNGV. Trimming removed 5 bases from V and 8 bases from J; junction bases left unmatched: 5. The CDR3 contains 15 residues. CDR3 residues: CASSRTSGSSGELFF. The CDR3 nucleotides read TGTGCCAGCAGCCGGACTAGCGGGAGCTCGGGGGAGCTGTTTTTT.

The chain couples TRBV30 to TRBJ1-4; D is perhaps TRBD1 (5 bases). V was pared by 0 bases and J by 5 bases, with 13 bases between. The CDR3 spans 15 residues. The germline CDR1 and CDR2 sequences are GTSNPN and SVGIG (reference sequence). The chain's CDR3 is CAWSVKGPPNEKLFF. The DNA of the CDR3 is TGTGCCTGGAGTGTAAAGGGGCCACCCAATGAAAAACTGTTTTTT.

The CDR3: CASSRQGARTF. DNA for the CDR3: TGTGCCAGCAGCCGCCAGGGGGCGCGGACCTTC. The genes are TRBV3-1 (or the pseudogene TRBV3-2) and TRBJ1-2; the match to TRBD1 covers 8 bases. Germline trimming cut 4 bases from V and 14 bases from J; bases unmatched to any gene: 6. CDR3 length: 11 residues. CDR1 is LGHDT, CDR2 YNNKEL, per germline (reference sequence).

V is TRBV19 and J is TRBJ2-7, with 8 bases aligning to TRBD2. V was pared by 3 bases and J by 0 bases, with 7 bases of the junction left unmatched. The CDR3 totals 16 residues. Germline V gene data show CDR1 as LNHDA and CDR2 as SQIVND (reference sequence). The CDR3: CASSMLGGRSSYEQYF. CDR3 DNA: TGTGCCAGTAGTATGCTCGGCGGGAGGAGCTCCTACGAGCAGTACTTC.

The chain joins TRBV28 to TRBJ2-6; 8 nucleotides match TRBD1. The CDR3 length is 16 residues. With V trimmed by 5 bases and J by 3 bases, 6 bases remained unmatched. CDR1 is MDHEN, CDR2 SYDVKM, per germline. The CDR3 coding sequence is TGTGCCAGCAGTCGGCAGGGGGCGTTTGGGGCCAACGTCCTGACTTTC. Its translation: CASSRQGAFGANVLTF. Supplemented by reference TRBV28 and TRBJ2-6, the full variable domain reads DVKVTQSSRYLVKRTGEKVFLECVQDMDHENMFWYRQDPGLGLRLIYFSYDVKMKEKGDIPEGYSVSREKKERFSLILESASTNQTSMYLCASSRQGAFGANVLTFGAGSRLTVL.

The rearrangement uses TRBV9 and TRBJ2-2; D not resolved. V was clipped by 5 bases and J by 7 bases, with 15 bases between them. Germline V lookup: CDR1 SGDLS, CDR2 YYNGEE. The CDR3 length is 14 residues. This CDR3 is CASRGAVSNGELFF. CDR3 DNA sequence: TGTGCCAGCAGAGGAGCCGTGTCTAACGGGGAGCTGTTTTTT.

The genes are TRBV19 and TRBJ1-5; D gene ambiguous. Germline assignment: CDR1 LNHDA and CDR2 SQIVND (reference sequence). Between the trimmed V and J ends, which lost 5 bases and 4 bases, there was a span of 6 bases. The CDR3 length is 12 residues. CDR3 protein: CASSLLNQPQHF. CDR3 nucleotide sequence: TGTGCCAGTAGTTTACTTAATCAGCCCCAGCATTTT. The whole variable domain, filled in from reference TRBV19 and TRBJ1-5, reads DGGITQSPKYLFRKEGQNVTLSCEQNLNHDAMYWYRQDPGQGLRLIYYSQIVNDFQKGDIAEGYSVSREKKESFPLTVTSAQKNPTAFYLCASSLLNQPQHFGDGTRLSIL.

This clone was seen a handful of times. The chain is built from TRBV25-1 and TRBJ2-7, with D maybe TRBD1 (5 bases). This CDR3 contains 13 residues. V was trimmed by 1 base and J by 7 bases, leaving 11 bases between them. The germline gives CDR1 MGHDK, CDR2 SYGVNS. The CDR3 DNA follows: TGTGCCAGCAGTGAATCCAGGGTGCGTGAGCAGTACTTC. Encoded protein: CASSESRVREQYF.